The 16 T cell receptor beta chains below were found in one sample sequenced in a study of T cell responses to AZD1222 COVID-19 vaccine. The method was immunoSEQ multiplex PCR; TCRdb's version includes in-frame clones alone and lacks a portion of them. The table lists roughly 160,000 clones, around nine tenths of them singletons. Material: peripheral blood, obtained 28 days after the second AZD1222 dose. The source is an adult who received the AZD1222 COVID-19 vaccine.

The CDR3 loop reads CASSLFHEQYF. CDR3 bases: TGTGCCAGCAGTTTATTCCACGAGCAGTACTTC. This chain joins TRBV12-3 or TRBV12-4 and TRBJ2-7; no definite D call. Trimming shortened V by 2 bases and J by 5 bases, and 4 bases separated the two germline ends. CDR3 size: 11 residues.

CDR3 residues: CASSQVWGPGDVYF. In nucleotides, the CDR3 is TGTGCCAGCAGCCAAGTCTGGGGACCCGGGGATGTGTACTTC. The genes are TRBV14 and TRBJ2-7, with D perhaps being TRBD1 or TRBD2 (5 bases each). CDR3 length equals 14 residues. V lost 1 base and J 12 bases, leaving 19 bases between the germline ends. Germline CDR1 SGHDN, CDR2 FVKESK.

The chain is built from TRBV4-2 and TRBJ2-2, with D hard to call. V gave up 3 bases and J gave up 7 bases, with 0 bases separating them. Germline loops: CDR1 LGHNA, CDR2 YNFKEQ. This CDR3 contains 10 residues. The CDR3 nucleotides are TGTGCCAGCAGCCACGGGGAGCTGTTTTTT. It translates to CASSHGELFF.

This rearrangement joins TRBV28 to TRBJ1-4; the D is unclear. Germline V gene lookup returns CDR1 MDHEN and CDR2 SYDVKM. The CDR3 extends over 13 amino acids. The V end lost 3 bases, the J end lost 6 bases, and 8 bases lay between the germline ends. CDR3 DNA: TGTGCCAGCAGTTTGCCCCAGGATGAAAAACTGTTTTTT. Protein sequence: CASSLPQDEKLFF.

This clone turned up a few times. The J gene is TRBJ1-6, the V gene TRBV6-4; possibly TRBD1 for D (5 bases). Germline assignment: CDR1 MRHNA and CDR2 SNTAGT. This CDR3 spans 14 amino acids. Trimming stripped 8 bases from V and 7 bases from J, with 15 bases between. The chain's CDR3 is CASSTGTVNSPLHF. The DNA for the CDR3 is TGTGCCAGCTCCACCGGGACGGTGAATTCACCCCTCCACTTT.

This clone occurred a few times. The V call is TRBV7-2, the J call TRBJ2-2, with 12 bases identical to TRBD2. Germline trimming cut 3 bases from V and 6 bases from J; bases unmatched to any gene: 2. The germline CDR1 and CDR2 sequences are SGHTA and FQGNSA. This CDR3 comprises 15 residues. CDR3 sequence reads: CASSFSSGGAGELFF. CDR3 sequence (DNA): TGTGCCAGCAGCTTTTCTAGCGGGGGGGCCGGGGAGCTGTTTTTT.

The chain employs TRBV4-1 and TRBJ1-6, with D perhaps TRBD1 (5 bases). This CDR3 has 15 amino acids. V shed 2 bases and J shed 9 bases, with 14 bases lying between them. The germline V gene encodes CDR1 MGHRA and CDR2 YSYEKL. The DNA of the CDR3 is TGCGCCAGCAGCCAAAACACCCTGGGGGGTTCACCCCTCCACTTT. It specifies CASSQNTLGGSPLHF.

The CDR3 protein is CASSLGRVLDGLETQYF. The CDR3 region has the DNA TGTGCCAGCAGCCTCGGCCGGGTTTTAGACGGTTTGGAGACCCAGTACTTC. The chain has TRBV4-2 and TRBJ2-5, with D unresolved. This CDR3 spans 17 amino acids. V gave up 4 bases and J gave up 5 bases, with 23 bases separating them. Germline V gene sequence: CDR1 LGHNA, CDR2 YNFKEQ.

The J gene is TRBJ2-2, the V gene TRBV5-6; TRBD2 matches at 8 bases. V was pared by 4 bases and J by 0 bases, with 8 bases of the junction left unmatched. The CDR3 has 17 residues. Germline values: CDR1 SGHDT, CDR2 YYEEEE. CDR3 coding DNA: TGTGCCAGCAGCCAACCCCTGCGGGGGGCGAACACCGGGGAGCTGTTTTTT. It encodes CASSQPLRGANTGELFF.

The chain joins TRBV6-2 or TRBV6-3 to TRBJ2-1; 7 bases align to TRBD2. Looked up from germline, CDR1 is MNHEY and CDR2 is SVGEGT. After removal of 2 bases from V and 0 bases from J, the junction contained 7 bases not matched to a gene. The CDR3 is made up of 17 amino acids. The CDR3, as DNA: TGTGCCAGCAGTTACCGAACACTAGCGAACTCCTACAATGAGCAGTTCTTC. This sequence encodes CASSYRTLANSYNEQFF.

The rearrangement joins TRBV6-1 to TRBJ1-5; TRBD1 is a possible D gene (5 bases). This CDR3 comprises 15 residues. V lost 3 bases to trimming and J lost 4 bases, with 13 bases between them. Per the germline V gene, CDR1 is MNHNS and CDR2 is SASEGT. The CDR3 bases are TGTGCCAGCAGTGACACTCCTGGGGGTAATCAGCCCCAGCATTTT. This translates into CASSDTPGGNQPQHF.

The chain is built from TRBV6-2 or TRBV6-3 and TRBJ1-5; no firm D call. CDR1 and CDR2 (germline): MNHEY, SVGEGT. This CDR3 has 13 residues. V was clipped by 2 bases and J by 4 bases, with 6 bases between them. DNA for the CDR3: TGTGCCAGCAGTTACGGTCGGAATCAGCCCCAGCATTTT. This encodes CASSYGRNQPQHF.

The rearrangement links TRBV6-5 to TRBJ1-1; 8 bases line up with TRBD1. V trimming: 2 bases; J trimming: 7 bases; junction bases outside the gene matches: 12. The germline V gene encodes CDR1 MNHEY and CDR2 SVGAGI. The CDR3 runs 16 residues. The CDR3 DNA is TGTGCCAGCAGTTACAGCTGGCAGGGGGCGCGGGGTGAAGCTTTCTTT. Translation: CASSYSWQGARGEAFF.

The sample holds a few counts of this clone. As DNA, the CDR3 is TGTCCTAAGACAGGGAGGAACACTGAAGCTTTCTTT. Its translation is CPKTGRNTEAFF. V usage is TRBV21-1 and J usage is TRBJ1-1; the table's D call of TRBD1 was not tested on the DNA. TRBV21-1 is a known pseudogene. The CDR3 sequence is 12 residues long.

The CDR3 sequence is CASTPSRGRAGQETQYF. CDR3 DNA: TGTGCCAGCACCCCCTCACGGGGTAGGGCGGGGCAAGAGACCCAGTACTTC. V usage is TRBV2 and J usage is TRBJ2-5; a weak D match, TRBD2 (6 bases). CDR1 SNHLY and CDR2 FYNNEI come from the germline V gene. V gave up 7 bases and J gave up 2 bases, with 23 bases separating them. This CDR3 is built from 17 residues.

The chain is built from TRBV5-1 and TRBJ1-4; 9 bases are shared with TRBD1. This CDR3 region has 14 residues. Germline values: CDR1 SGHRS, CDR2 YFSETQ. V trimming: 3 bases; J trimming: 6 bases; junction bases outside the gene matches: 3. The CDR3 coding sequence is TGCGCCAGCAGCTACCGACAGGGGGATGAAAAACTGTTTTTT. Amino acids: CASSYRQGDEKLFF.